A selection of T cell receptor beta chains follows, all from one sample in a study of cytomegalovirus exposure and HLA in healthy donors. Profiling relied on immunoSEQ multiplex PCR, and the TCRdb table lists in-frame clones only, not all of them. The table includes about 160,000 clones, approximately 80% detected once. The source material was PBMCs. These receptors were taken from a man in his fifties in good health and CMV-seropositive. Both conserved end residues are part of each CDR3. D genes are given only for firm matches. A clone size is listed for some rows: how often the clone was seen (once, few, many), or a class if it is expanded.

V	J	size	D	CDR3
TRBV11-2	TRBJ1-2	once	-	CASSLDYVHYGYTF
TRBV27	TRBJ2-3	few	TRBD2	CASSLGWEGHSDTQYF
TRBV5-1	TRBJ2-2	-	-	CASSLEGGRSTGELFF
TRBV30	TRBJ1-5	-	-	CAWSAREGQPQHF
TRBV7-9	TRBJ2-3	-	TRBD2	CASSSTSGRTDTQYF
TRBV9	TRBJ2-5	once	TRBD1	CASSVGQGETQYF
TRBV6-5	TRBJ2-4	few	TRBD2	CASSTTSGDIQYF
TRBV4-2	TRBJ1-3	-	TRBD1	CASSPVAGTGAAGLPGNTIYF
TRBV4-1	TRBJ2-7	-	-	CASSRGNEGSYEQYF
TRBV15	TRBJ1-1	-	TRBD1	CATSTQQGGTEAFF
TRBV18	TRBJ1-1	few	-	CASSPPAGRGYTEAFF